The T cell receptor beta chain under discussion was sequenced for a study of blood T cell repertoires in COVID-19. Study summary: Samples representing acute and convalescent COVID-19 were sourced from the United States, Italy and Spain.

This clone was detected once. Trimming removed 6 bases at V and 3 bases at J, with 11 bases between. Germline values: CDR1 MNHNY, CDR2 SVGAGI (reference sequence). The CDR3 is made up of 14 amino acids. This table comes from immunoSEQ multiplex PCR, and its TCRdb copy is limited to in-frame clones, with some not included. Among roughly 150,000 clones listed, roughly 93% were seen once. The sequence was obtained from a man younger than 30 with acute or convalescent COVID-19. The V call is TRBV6-6, the J call TRBJ2-2; D ambiguous. Source material: peripheral blood. The CDR3 DNA reads TGTGCCAGCAGCCCCAGAGGTGACACCGGGGAGCTGTTTTTT. This translates into CASSPRGDTGELFF.